This T cell receptor (beta chain) was identified in a study of CD8+ T cells in alopecia areata. Study observations and caveats: Possibly as an HLA-related effect, TCR sharing across patients appeared less clear than in mice. Scalp lesions, especially in alopecia totalis/universalis, had higher clonality than normal scalp. Normal-skin resident alphabeta T cells also appear among scalp sample sequences.

RNA was extracted and reverse transcribed into cDNA as the sequencing template. Profiled with immunoSEQ multiplex PCR; TCRdb holds only in-frame clones, not every one. Of about 150,000 clones listed, 55% are singletons. Both CD4+ and CD8+ T cells were separated by sorting PBMCs. Comment on this clone: Its matching antigen is unknown.

The length of the CDR3 is 13 residues. Germline-derived CDR1 and CDR2 are SGHTA and FQGNSA. V gave up 2 bases and J gave up 5 bases, with 10 bases separating them. The chain is built from TRBV7-2 and TRBJ2-7; the D is unclear. The TCR was taken from a human donor in good health. What was sequenced was CD4+ T cells sorted from blood. This chain's CDR3 is CASSLLTGDEQYF. The CDR3 coding sequence is TGTGCCAGCAGCTTATTGACTGGGGACGAGCAGTACTTC.